What follows are 26 T cell receptor beta chains derived from one specimen sequenced in a study of blood T cell repertoires in COVID-19 (TCRdb year 2020). The protocol used for the library was the immunoSEQ multiplex PCR assay. TCRdb re-hosts the immuneACCESS table, in-frame sequences only. Its copies lack some clones; in the studies checked, an unresolved V gene accounts for under half of them, and the cause for the rest is not known. In all, the sample holds approximately 110,000 clones, and approximately 86% of those were seen once. The ten largest clones take up 3.5% to 5.5% of the sample. The sequenced material came from peripheral blood. All receptors come from a man aged 35-49 years with acute or convalescent COVID-19.

This clone was counted only a few times. The chain is built from TRBV10-1 and TRBJ2-1; D is ambiguous. V was trimmed by 7 bases and J by 1 base, leaving 11 bases between them. The germline V gene encodes CDR1 WNHNN and CDR2 SYGVQD (reference sequence). CDR3 length equals 14 residues. This CDR3 is CASKVNRSYNEQFF. CDR3 coding DNA: TGCGCCAGCAAGGTCAACAGATCCTACAATGAGCAGTTCTTC.

This clone is a singleton in its sample. This sequence joins TRBV7-9 and TRBJ2-1; 9 nucleotides match TRBD2. Looked up from germline, CDR1 is SEHNR and CDR2 is FQNEAQ (reference sequence). The length of the CDR3 is 15 residues. Trimming at V came to 2 bases and at J to 5 bases, leaving 4 bases not matched to a gene. CDR3 protein: CASSLPLAGNNEQFF. The CDR3, as DNA: TGTGCCAGCAGCTTACCTCTAGCGGGGAACAATGAGCAGTTCTTC.

The gene calls are TRBV10-3 and TRBJ2-1; a possible D gene is TRBD2 (6 bases). Germline CDR1 ENHRY, CDR2 SYGVKD. This CDR3 comprises 16 residues. V gave up 0 bases and J gave up 3 bases, with 12 bases separating them. The CDR3 loop is CAISESTRSFYNEQFF. In DNA form, the CDR3 reads TGTGCCATCAGTGAGTCGACTAGATCTTTCTACAATGAGCAGTTCTTC.

The CDR3 region has the DNA TGTGCCAGCAGCCGGGGCCTCCTCTCTGGAAACACCATATATTTT. Translation gives CASSRGLLSGNTIYF. J is TRBJ1-3 and V is TRBV14; a weak D match, TRBD1 (5 bases). This CDR3 comprises 15 residues. Germline V CDR1 and CDR2: SGHDN, FVKESK. V lost 4 bases to trimming and J lost 0 bases, with 10 bases between them.

The chain joins TRBV19 to TRBJ1-1; D possibly corresponds to TRBD1 (5 bases). CDR1 is LNHDA, CDR2 SQIVND, per germline (reference sequence). The CDR3 has 14 residues. Trimming stripped 5 bases from V and 0 bases from J, with 10 bases between. CDR3 DNA sequence: TGTGCCAGTAGTCGGACACCCATGAACACTGAAGCTTTCTTT. This sequence encodes CASSRTPMNTEAFF.

As to this clone: One end of the junction fails to match germline, which may point to a read error. This chain links TRBV7-2 with TRBJ1-5, with D hard to call. This CDR3 is built from 15 residues. Germline V lookup: CDR1 SGHTA, CDR2 FQGNSA. This CDR3 reads CVSSRSTGMSQPQHF. The CDR3 DNA is TGTGTCAGCAGCAGATCTACGGGGATGAGTCAGCCCCAGCATTTT. Based on the CDR3 plus reference TRBV7-2 and TRBJ1-5, the full variable domain is GAGVSQSPSNKVTEKGKDVELRCDPISGHTALYWYRQSLGQGLEFLIYFQGNSAPDKSGLPSDRFSAERTGGSVSTLTIQRTQQEDSAVYLCVSSRSTGMSQPQHFGDGTRLSIL.

This clone showed up just a few times. The rearrangement links TRBV24-1 to TRBJ2-1; 8 positions match TRBD1. Germline assignment: CDR1 KGHDR and CDR2 SFDVKD. V lost 4 bases to trimming and J lost 4 bases; unmatched junction nucleotides: 11. There are 17 residues in the CDR3. CDR3 residues: CATSDTRPGTGYNEQFF. As DNA, the CDR3 is TGTGCCACCAGTGACACCCGACCCGGGACAGGTTACAATGAGCAGTTCTTC.

This chain joins TRBV5-1 and TRBJ1-1; 10 bases agree with TRBD1. V gave up 4 bases and J gave up 1 base; unmatched junction bases: 7. The CDR3 is 16 residues long. Germline values: CDR1 SGHRS, CDR2 YFSETQ. The CDR3 sequence: CASSQRQGAANTEAFF. The CDR3 region has the DNA TGCGCCAGCAGCCAACGACAGGGGGCCGCGAACACTGAAGCTTTCTTT.

V usage is TRBV27 and J usage is TRBJ2-2; D perhaps matches TRBD1 (5 bases). CDR1 and CDR2 (germline): MNHEY, SMNVEV (reference sequence). This CDR3 spans 12 amino acids. Trimming removed 7 bases at V and 8 bases at J, with 11 bases between. The CDR3 here is CASKLQGGELFF. DNA for the CDR3: TGTGCCAGCAAACTCCAGGGTGGGGAGCTGTTTTTT.

V and J are TRBV18 and TRBJ2-7, with 10 bases fitting TRBD1. V gave up 3 bases and J gave up 0 bases; unmatched junction bases: 11. This CDR3 region has 18 residues. Germline-derived CDR1 and CDR2 are KGHSH and LQKENI. The CDR3 is CASSPGAAGQGSSYEQYF. Here the CDR3 DNA reads TGTGCCAGCTCACCGGGGGCCGCGGGACAGGGGAGCTCCTACGAGCAGTACTTC.

The rearrangement uses TRBV6-2 or TRBV6-3 and TRBJ2-3; TRBD2 matches at 7 bases. V trimming: 6 bases; J trimming: 8 bases; junction bases outside the gene matches: 11. Germline CDR1 reads MNHEY; CDR2 reads SVGEGT. CDR3 length: 14 residues. CDR3 sequence (DNA): TGTGCCAGCAGCCCCGGGACTACCGGATCTACGCAGTATTTT. Translated: CASSPGTTGSTQYF.

The rearrangement links TRBV6-1 to TRBJ2-6; D possibly corresponds to TRBD1 (5 bases). The CDR3 runs to 16 residues. The germline gives CDR1 MNHNS, CDR2 SASEGT. With 1 base removed from V and 2 bases from J, the gap between germline ends came to 9 bases. The CDR3 sequence: CASSEVRVAGANVLTF. For the CDR3, the DNA is TGTGCCAGCAGTGAAGTCAGGGTAGCTGGGGCCAACGTCCTGACTTTC.

This clone appeared a few times. The V gene is TRBV30, the J gene TRBJ2-7, with D maybe TRBD2 (7 bases). V was pared by 5 bases and J by 9 bases, with 23 bases between. CDR1 is GTSNPN and CDR2 is SVGIG in the germline V gene (reference sequence). There are 14 residues in the CDR3. In nucleotides, the CDR3 is TGTGCCTGGGCTACCTCGGGGGGCCGGTTCGGGCAGTACTTC. Encoded protein: CAWATSGGRFGQYF.

The J gene is TRBJ2-1, the V gene TRBV5-1; tentative D call: TRBD1 (6 bases). Trimming left V 4 bases short and J 5 bases short, with 10 bases between. The CDR3 is 13 residues long. CDR1 SGHRS and CDR2 YFSETQ come from the germline V gene. The CDR3 loop reads CASSVGQNNEQFF. The DNA of the CDR3 is TGCGCCAGCAGCGTGGGACAAAACAATGAGCAGTTCTTC.

V is TRBV24-1 and J is TRBJ2-2, with D hard to call. The CDR3 is 14 amino acids. Germline V gives CDR1 KGHDR, CDR2 SFDVKD. Trimming removed 0 bases from V and 6 bases from J, with 7 bases in between. CDR3 region: CATSDLPLSGELFF. CDR3 nucleotides: TGTGCCACCAGTGATTTGCCTTTGTCCGGGGAGCTGTTTTTT.

The rearrangement joins TRBV3-1 (or the pseudogene TRBV3-2) to TRBJ2-5, with D tentatively TRBD1 (5 bases). Germline CDR1 and CDR2: LGHDT and YNNKEL (reference sequence). With 1 base removed from V and 5 bases from J, the gap between germline ends came to 14 bases. There are 15 residues in the CDR3. This CDR3 reads CASSQGSGRMETQYF. CDR3 nucleotide sequence: TGTGCCAGCAGCCAAGGCTCAGGGCGGATGGAGACCCAGTACTTC.

About this clone: The junction does not match germline at one end; this may be a read error. The chain combines TRBV7-8 with TRBJ2-7, with D possibly matching TRBD1 (6 bases). The CDR3 length is 12 residues. The germline CDR1 and CDR2 sequences are SGHVS and FQNEAQ. The CDR3 bases are TGTGCCAGCAGCCGACAGGTTCCGGTTTCGAACTTC. This sequence encodes CASSRQVPVSNF.

V is TRBV7-2 and J is TRBJ2-2, with 12 bases lining up with TRBD1. This CDR3 region has 16 residues. The ends lost 2 bases at V and 7 bases at J; junction bases unmatched: 5. CDR1 is SGHTA and CDR2 is FQGNSA in the germline V gene. In DNA form, the CDR3 reads TGTGCCAGCAGCTTAATTGGGACAGGGGGCAACGGGGAGCTGTTTTTT. Protein: CASSLIGTGGNGELFF.

The rearrangement joins TRBV19 to TRBJ2-5; 9 nucleotides align to TRBD2. Germline-derived CDR1 and CDR2 are LNHDA and SQIVND (reference sequence). J gave up 5 bases and V 6 bases, and 10 bases lay outside the gene matches. This CDR3 has 15 residues. This chain's CDR3 is CASRASGMGMETQYF. The CDR3 DNA reads as TGTGCCAGTAGGGCTAGCGGGATGGGAATGGAGACCCAGTACTTC. The variable domain in full, completed from reference TRBV19 and TRBJ2-5, reads DGGITQSPKYLFRKEGQNVTLSCEQNLNHDAMYWYRQDPGQGLRLIYYSQIVNDFQKGDIAEGYSVSREKKESFPLTVTSAQKNPTAFYLCASRASGMGMETQYFGPGTRLLVL.

This chain connects TRBV30 to TRBJ2-3; TRBD2 is a possible D gene (5 bases). V was trimmed by 1 base and J by 2 bases, leaving 16 bases between them. Germline V gives CDR1 GTSNPN, CDR2 SVGIG (reference sequence). The CDR3 length is 16 residues. CDR3 DNA sequence: TGTGCCTGGAGTGCTCCCTTAACTAGGTCCACAGATACGCAGTATTTT. As protein: CAWSAPLTRSTDTQYF.

This sequence joins TRBV7-2 and TRBJ1-5, with TRBD1 matching 8 bases. With V trimmed by 0 bases and J by 7 bases, 5 bases remained unmatched. Germline values: CDR1 SGHTA, CDR2 FQGNSA. The CDR3 runs 15 residues. The CDR3 reads CASSLATGVWQPQHF. The CDR3 bases are TGTGCCAGCAGCTTAGCGACAGGGGTATGGCAGCCCCAGCATTTT.

This clone came up once. The chain joins TRBV5-1 to TRBJ2-7; D not resolved. The CDR3 length is 14 residues. The V and J ends lost 0 bases and 3 bases respectively, with 10 bases between them. Germline CDR1 reads SGHRS; CDR2 reads YFSETQ. The CDR3 nucleotides read TGCGCCAGCAGCTTGGATTCCAGTTTCTACGAGCAGTACTTC. Translating gives CASSLDSSFYEQYF.

The J gene is TRBJ2-3, the V gene TRBV29-1, with 7 bases fitting TRBD2. V lost 4 bases to trimming and J lost 0 bases; unmatched junction nucleotides: 13. The CDR3 totals 17 residues. CDR1 and CDR2 from the germline V gene are SQVTM and ANQGSEA. CDR3 loop: CSVGEWGGLPSTDTQYF. In DNA, the CDR3 is TGCAGCGTTGGGGAATGGGGAGGGCTACCTAGCACAGATACGCAGTATTTT.

The chain recombines TRBV27 with TRBJ1-2; 10 bases fit TRBD1. Germline-derived CDR1 and CDR2 are MNHEY and SMNVEV (reference sequence). J gave up 4 bases and V 5 bases, and 7 bases lay outside the gene matches. The CDR3 is made up of 15 amino acids. The CDR3 nucleotides read TGTGCCAGCAGTCCGGGGACAGGGGTTGTCTATGGCTACACCTTC. It specifies CASSPGTGVVYGYTF.

The V call is TRBV27, the J call TRBJ2-2, with TRBD1 as a possible D gene (6 bases). Germline CDR1 is MNHEY and CDR2 is SMNVEV (reference sequence). There are 15 residues in the CDR3. The V gene lost 4 bases and the J gene lost 7 bases, with 16 bases spanning the gap. The CDR3 coding sequence is TGTGCCAGCAGTTGGGGCAGGGGACGAGGCGGGGAGCTGTTTTTT. This sequence encodes CASSWGRGRGGELFF.

The chain carries TRBV5-4 and TRBJ1-6; 7 bases fit TRBD1. CDR3 size: 15 residues. The ends lost 4 bases at V and 4 bases at J; junction bases unmatched: 5. Germline values: CDR1 SGHNT, CDR2 YYREEE (reference sequence). CDR3 DNA: TGTGCCAGCAGCCGCCGGGACAGATATAATTCACCCCTCCACTTT. Translating it yields CASSRRDRYNSPLHF.